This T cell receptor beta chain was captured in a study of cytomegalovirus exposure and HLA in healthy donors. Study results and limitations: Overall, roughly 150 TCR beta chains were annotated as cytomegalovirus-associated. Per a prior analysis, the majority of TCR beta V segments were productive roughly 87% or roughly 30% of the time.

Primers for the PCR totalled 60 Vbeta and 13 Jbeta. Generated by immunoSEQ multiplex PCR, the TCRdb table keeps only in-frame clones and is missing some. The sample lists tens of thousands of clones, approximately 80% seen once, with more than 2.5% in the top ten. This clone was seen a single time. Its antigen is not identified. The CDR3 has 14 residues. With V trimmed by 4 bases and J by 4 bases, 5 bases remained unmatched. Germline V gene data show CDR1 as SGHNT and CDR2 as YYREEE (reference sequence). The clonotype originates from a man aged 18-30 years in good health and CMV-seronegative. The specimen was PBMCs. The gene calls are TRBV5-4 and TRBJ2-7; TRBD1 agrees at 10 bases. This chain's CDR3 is CASSPGTGVYEQYF. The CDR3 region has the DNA TGTGCCAGCAGCCCGGGGACAGGGGTATACGAGCAGTACTTC.